The clone carrying this T cell receptor beta chain was found a few times. Its antigen is undetermined. TCRdb reanalysed the 5' RACE reads using MiXCR and keeps one entry per CDR3 protein. The sample lists approximately 550,000 distinct CDR3 sequences, about a fifth occurring once. The sample is drawn from a study of identical twins. From germline, CDR1 is SGHNT and CDR2 YYREEE (reference sequence). This CDR3 contains 14 residues. V gave up 3 bases and J gave up 0 bases; unmatched junction bases: 2. Regarding the study as a whole: Because invariant MAIT and iNKT cells could be present, zero-insertion analyses could be partly confounded.

This sample was also put to use in a study of yellow fever vaccine responses in identical twins. From that second work: Each twin's T cell response to the vaccine was reported to look partly convergent and partly personalized.

V and J are TRBV5-4 and TRBJ2-7, with 8 nucleotides matching TRBD1. The material sequenced was CD4+ T cells sorted from blood. This sequence originates from a woman aged 18-35 years in good health. CDR3 in amino acids: CASSSTGVSYEQYF. The CDR3 nucleotides read TGTGCCAGCAGCTCGACAGGGGTCTCCTACGAGCAGTACTTC.